Listed here are 14 T cell receptor beta chains from one sample, sequenced in a study of CD8+ T cells in alopecia areata. Sequencing used cDNA as its template, made by extracting RNA and reverse transcribing it. The data were produced by immunoSEQ multiplex PCR, yet TCRdb's version contains in-frame clones alone and is incomplete. The repertoire has roughly 130,000 clones, 58% of them found once; the top ten carry 3.5% to 5.5%. Specimen: CD4+ T cells sorted from blood, collected at week 0. The receptor source for this set is a human donor with alopecia areata.

This clone was seen just once. The chain links TRBV23-1 to TRBJ1-2, with 8 bases that match TRBD1. TRBV23-1 is assigned to the ORF class and has an uncertain function. CDR3 size: 21 residues. The J segment lost 2 bases and the V segment lost 0 bases, leaving 20 bases of the junction unmatched. CDR3 in DNA: TGCGCCAGCAGTCAATCGATATGCCCATATTGGCCGAACAGGGGGAACTATGGCTACACCTTC. Translation: CASSQSICPYWPNRGNYGYTF.

V and J are TRBV6-6 and TRBJ2-4; either TRBD1 or TRBD2 may supply D (5 bases each). Trimming stripped 3 bases from V and 2 bases from J, with 14 bases between. The CDR3 runs to 16 residues. Germline values: CDR1 MNHNY, CDR2 SVGAGI (reference sequence). DNA of the CDR3: TGTGCCAGCAGTTATGGTGGGACCGCCTCCAAAAACATTCAGTACTTC. This translates into CASSYGGTASKNIQYF.

This clone appeared a few times. This chain links TRBV5-1 with TRBJ1-1; possibly TRBD1 for D (5 bases). The CDR3 totals 14 residues. CDR1 and CDR2 from the germline V gene are SGHRS and YFSETQ. Deletions cut 4 bases from V and 0 bases from J, with 10 bases between. CDR3 amino acids: CASSGGLMNTEAFF. As DNA, the CDR3 is TGCGCCAGCAGCGGGGGACTTATGAACACTGAAGCTTTCTTT. Based on the CDR3 plus reference TRBV5-1 and TRBJ1-1, the full variable domain is KAGVTQTPRYLIKTRGQQVTLSCSPISGHRSVSWYQQTPGQGLQFLFEYFSETQRNKGNFPGRFSGRQFSNSRSEMNVSTLELGDSALYLCASSGGLMNTEAFFGQGTRLTVV.

This clone was seen more than once but under ten times. The rearrangement links TRBV7-9 to TRBJ2-5; D not resolved. Germline V lookup: CDR1 SEHNR, CDR2 FQNEAQ (reference sequence). The CDR3 extends over 13 amino acids. V lost 3 bases and J lost 7, with 12 bases in between. CDR3 coding DNA: TGTGCCAGCAGCTTGGGAACTAAGGGGACCCAGTACTTC. It is translated as CASSLGTKGTQYF.

This clone showed up just once. This chain uses TRBV7-2 with TRBJ1-2; tentative D call: TRBD1 (5 bases). With 1 base removed from V and 0 bases from J, the gap between germline ends came to 12 bases. Germline CDR1 is SGHTA and CDR2 is FQGNSA. This CDR3 spans 16 amino acids. CDR3 region: CASSLGGTGANYGYTF. The CDR3 coding sequence is TGTGCCAGCAGCTTAGGAGGAACAGGAGCTAACTATGGCTACACCTTC.

The rearrangement uses TRBV6-4 and TRBJ2-4, with 14 bases matching TRBD2. The germline CDR1 and CDR2 sequences are MRHNA and SNTAGT. This CDR3 comprises 20 residues. V was clipped by 0 bases and J by 0 bases; unmatched bases: 7. The CDR3 region has the DNA TGTGCCAGCAGTGACTCCCCCGCCGGGACTAGCGGGAGAGCCAAAAACATTCAGTACTTC. Translating gives CASSDSPAGTSGRAKNIQYF.

J is TRBJ1-5 and V is TRBV30; no clear D. From germline, CDR1 is GTSNPN and CDR2 SVGIG (reference sequence). Trimming removed 1 base from V and 0 bases from J, with 19 bases in between. CDR3 length equals 18 residues. CDR3 loop: CAWSAFGTAPYSNQPQHF. The CDR3 DNA reads TGTGCCTGGAGTGCCTTCGGAACAGCTCCGTATAGCAATCAGCCCCAGCATTTT.

The chain has TRBV7-2 and TRBJ2-7, with D unclear. Germline V gene lookup returns CDR1 SGHTA and CDR2 FQGNSA. This CDR3 has 13 amino acids. V gave up 5 bases and J gave up 3 bases, with 11 bases separating them. The CDR3 sequence: CASSVSSYYEQYF. CDR3 nucleotide sequence: TGTGCCAGCAGCGTCTCTAGTTACTACGAGCAGTACTTC.

This clone was observed a handful of times. The germline gene is not matched at one end of the junction; a read error may be the cause. This chain joins TRBV23-1 and TRBJ1-2; D is unclear. TRBV23-1 is recorded as an ORF, its role being uncertain. The CDR3 totals 11 residues. CDR3 coding DNA: TGCGCCAGCAATCAAACGGATGGCTACACCTTC. Amino acids: CASNQTDGYTF.

The gene calls are TRBV2 and TRBJ1-4; TRBD1 agrees at 7 bases. Germline V gene sequence: CDR1 SNHLY, CDR2 FYNNEI. Trimming cost V 6 bases and J 0 bases; bases outside gene matches: 1. The CDR3 sequence is 14 residues long. The CDR3 DNA sequence: TGTGCCAGCAGGGGACAGTCAACTAATGAAAAACTGTTTTTT. As protein: CASRGQSTNEKLFF.

This chain connects TRBV7-9 to TRBJ2-7; 10 positions agree with TRBD2. The CDR3 runs to 13 residues. Germline CDR1 is SEHNR and CDR2 is FQNEAQ (reference sequence). V lost 5 bases to trimming and J lost 5 bases; unmatched junction nucleotides: 3. Here the CDR3 reads CASSNSGGDEQYF. CDR3 in DNA: TGTGCCAGCAGCAACAGCGGGGGGGACGAGCAGTACTTC.

The chain combines TRBV19 with TRBJ2-3; 9 positions agree with TRBD1. J lost 6 bases, V lost 4 bases, and 8 bases had no gene match. This CDR3 comprises 15 residues. Germline V CDR1 and CDR2: LNHDA, SQIVND (reference sequence). The DNA of the CDR3 is TGTGCCAGTAGTACCGGGACAGGGACACAGGATACGCAGTATTTT. This encodes CASSTGTGTQDTQYF.

This clone has more than one count but fewer than ten. The chain combines TRBV10-3 with TRBJ2-2; D is perhaps TRBD1 or TRBD2 (5 bases each). Looked up from germline, CDR1 is ENHRY and CDR2 is SYGVKD. CDR3 length equals 14 residues. Trimming left V 6 bases short and J 3 bases short, with 11 bases between. The CDR3 sequence is CAIRAGTDTGELFF. The CDR3 coding sequence is TGTGCCATCAGAGCCGGGACGGACACCGGGGAGCTGTTTTTT.

The chain carries TRBV14 and TRBJ2-1, with 8 bases fitting TRBD2. The J segment lost 3 bases and the V segment lost 1 base, leaving 5 bases of the junction unmatched. There are 16 residues in the CDR3. Germline lookup yields CDR1 SGHDN and CDR2 FVKESK. The CDR3 bases are TGTGCCAGCAGCCAAGTCGGGGGGGCCCACTACAATGAGCAGTTCTTC. Residues: CASSQVGGAHYNEQFF.